This entry is about one T cell receptor beta chain. Its specificity is not known. Clones were sequenced by immunoSEQ multiplex PCR, and TCRdb holds only the in-frame ones, with some missing. The data contain 50,000 or so clones, approximately 79% of them singletons. The sample comes from a study of radiotherapy plus CTLA-4 blockade in lung cancer. Study-wide points: Dynamics of early blood T cell clones, together with interferon-beta, were reportedly the best predictors of response.

The CDR3 has 12 amino acids. The ends were cut back, 8 bases at V and 7 bases at J, with 15 bases in the middle. CDR1 and CDR2 from the germline V gene are GTSNPN and SVGIG (reference sequence). This receptor was taken from a human donor with non-small cell lung cancer who had stable disease on radiotherapy plus ipilimumab. The specimen was peripheral blood, collected from a patient treated with radiotherapy plus ipilimumab. The gene calls are TRBV30 and TRBJ2-1, with D possibly TRBD1 on 6 matching bases. DNA of the CDR3: TGTGCCCTAAAACAGGGTTGGAATGAGCAGTTCTTC. It encodes CALKQGWNEQFF. The full variable domain, its missing parts supplied by reference TRBV30 and TRBJ2-1, is SQTIHQWPATLVQPVGSPLSLECTVEGTSNPNLYWYRQAAGRGLQLLFYSVGIGQISSEVPQNLSASRPQDRQFILSSKKLLLSDSGFYLCALKQGWNEQFFGPGTRLTVL.